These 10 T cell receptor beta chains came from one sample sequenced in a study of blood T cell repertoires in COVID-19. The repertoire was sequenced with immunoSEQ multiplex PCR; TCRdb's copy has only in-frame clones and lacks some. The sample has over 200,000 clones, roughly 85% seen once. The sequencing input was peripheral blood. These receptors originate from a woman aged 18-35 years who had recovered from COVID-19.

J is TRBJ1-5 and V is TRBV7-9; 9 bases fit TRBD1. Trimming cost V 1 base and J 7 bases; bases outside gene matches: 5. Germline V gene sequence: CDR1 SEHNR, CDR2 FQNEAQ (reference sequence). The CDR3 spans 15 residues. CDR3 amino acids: CASSLGGQGFQPQHF. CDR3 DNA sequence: TGTGCCAGCAGCTTAGGGGGACAGGGTTTCCAGCCCCAGCATTTT.

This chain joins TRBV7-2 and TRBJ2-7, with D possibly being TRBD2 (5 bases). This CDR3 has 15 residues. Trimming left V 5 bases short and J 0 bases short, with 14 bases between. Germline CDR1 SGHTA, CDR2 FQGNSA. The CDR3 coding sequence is TGTGCCAGCAGCCCTCGAGAGCGGAGCTCCTACGAGCAGTACTTC. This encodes CASSPRERSSYEQYF.

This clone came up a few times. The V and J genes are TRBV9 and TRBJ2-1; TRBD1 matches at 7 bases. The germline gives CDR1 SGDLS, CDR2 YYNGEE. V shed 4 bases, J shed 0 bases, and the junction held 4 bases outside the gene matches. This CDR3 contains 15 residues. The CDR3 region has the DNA TGTGCCAGCAGCCCACGGGACAGCTCCTACAATGAGCAGTTCTTC. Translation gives CASSPRDSSYNEQFF.

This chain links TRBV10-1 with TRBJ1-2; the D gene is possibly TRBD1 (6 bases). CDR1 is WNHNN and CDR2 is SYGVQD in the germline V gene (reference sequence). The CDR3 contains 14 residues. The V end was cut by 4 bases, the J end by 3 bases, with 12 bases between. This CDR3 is CASSGRGGDYGYTF. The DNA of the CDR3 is TGCGCCAGCAGTGGTCGAGGGGGAGACTATGGCTACACCTTC.

The CDR3 loop reads CASSQGGWNAVQFF. In nucleotides, the CDR3 is TGCGCCAGCAGCCAGGGAGGGTGGAATGCGGTGCAGTTCTTC. The V and J genes are TRBV4-3 and TRBJ2-1, with 7 bases aligning to TRBD2. The CDR3 has 14 amino acids. From germline, CDR1 is LGHNA and CDR2 YSLEER. V trimming: 3 bases; J trimming: 12 bases; junction bases outside the gene matches: 11.

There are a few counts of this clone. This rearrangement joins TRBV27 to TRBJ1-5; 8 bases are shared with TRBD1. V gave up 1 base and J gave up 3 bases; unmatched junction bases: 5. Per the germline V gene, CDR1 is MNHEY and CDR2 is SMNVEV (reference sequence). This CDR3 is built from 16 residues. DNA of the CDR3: TGTGCCAGCAGTTTATACAGGGGGGTTACCAATCAGCCCCAGCATTTT. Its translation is CASSLYRGVTNQPQHF.

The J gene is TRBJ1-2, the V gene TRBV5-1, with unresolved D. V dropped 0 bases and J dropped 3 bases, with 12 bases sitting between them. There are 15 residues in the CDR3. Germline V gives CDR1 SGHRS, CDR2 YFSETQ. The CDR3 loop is CASSLAPGYDYGYTF. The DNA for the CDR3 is TGCGCCAGCAGCTTGGCGCCGGGGTACGACTATGGCTACACCTTC.

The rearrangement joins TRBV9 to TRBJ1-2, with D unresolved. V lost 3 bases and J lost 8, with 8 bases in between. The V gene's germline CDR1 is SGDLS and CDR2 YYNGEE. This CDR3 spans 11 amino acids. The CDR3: CASSATRGYTF. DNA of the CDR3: TGTGCCAGCAGCGCGACTCGAGGCTACACCTTC.

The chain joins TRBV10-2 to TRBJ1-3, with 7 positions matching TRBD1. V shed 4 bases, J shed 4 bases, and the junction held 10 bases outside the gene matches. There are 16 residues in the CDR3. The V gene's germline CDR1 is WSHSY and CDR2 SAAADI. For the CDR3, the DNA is TGCGCCAGCAGTGGGCCGACAGGGAAGGAGGGAAACACCATATATTTT. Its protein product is CASSGPTGKEGNTIYF.

The CDR3 loop is CASSLQAGTHNEQFF. Written as DNA, the CDR3 is TGTGCCAGCAGCTTACAGGCGGGAACCCACAATGAGCAGTTCTTC. J is TRBJ2-1 and V is TRBV13, with a weak D call TRBD2 (6 bases). This CDR3 contains 15 residues. Germline V lookup: CDR1 PRHDT, CDR2 FYEKMQ (reference sequence). The ends were cut back, 2 bases at V and 5 bases at J, with 13 bases in the middle.